Listed below are T cell receptor beta chains from one sample, sequenced in a study of siplizumab effects on memory and regulatory T cells. Using immunoSEQ multiplex PCR, the repertoire was profiled, and TCRdb retains in-frame clones only, with some absent. The sample lists 100,000 or so clones, more than 85% occurring once. The sample consisted of CD4+ T cells sorted from blood. The receptors originated from a human donor in good health. Some clones in this sample may be carry-over from other donors' samples. Each CDR3 is given with its conserved first and last residue. D genes are given only for firm matches. Clone size, where shown, is once, few, many, or a class for clones that have expanded.

D gene | J gene | V gene | clone size | CDR3 DNA | CDR3 protein
. | TRBJ2-5 | TRBV5-5 | . | TGTGCCAGCAGCTTGATAACCGGGGCCGACTCGGGAGAGACCCAGTACTTC | CASSLITGADSGETQYF
TRBD1 | TRBJ1-2 | TRBV7-3 | . | TGTGCCAGCAGCTCGGGACAGGGAGTAGGAGGCTACACCTTC | CASSSGQGVGGYTF
TRBD2 | TRBJ2-5 | TRBV13 | . | TGTGCCAGCAGCCTGAGGCCGGGACTAGCGGGAGCGGGGCAAGAGACCCAGTACTTC | CASSLRPGLAGAGQETQYF
TRBD1 | TRBJ2-5 | TRBV10-3 | . | TGTGCCATCAGACAGGGGTCGTCCCAAGAGACCCAGTACTTC | CAIRQGSSQETQYF
TRBD2 | TRBJ2-3 | TRBV7-6 | . | TGTGCCAGCAGCTTGGGGACTAGCGGGAGATATCCAGATACGCAGTATTTT | CASSLGTSGRYPDTQYF
. | TRBJ1-5 | TRBV7-2 | . | TGTGCCAGCAGCTTTGGCCTACCGGGGGGGGCCCAGCATTTT | CASSFGLPGGAQHF
TRBD1 | TRBJ2-5 | TRBV29-1 | . | TGCAGCGTCAGGGACAGCCACCAAGAGACCCAGTACTTC | CSVRDSHQETQYF
. | TRBJ2-5 | TRBV6-5 | . | TGTGCCAGCACCACCCCCGGAGAGACCCAGTACTTC | CASTTPGETQYF
. | TRBJ2-5 | TRBV5-1 | once | TGCGCCAGCAGAAACTTACTAGAAAACCAAGAGACCCAGTACTTC | CASRNLLENQETQYF
. | TRBJ2-1 | TRBV5-1 | . | TGCGCCAGCAGCTTATTCTCAGAGTACAATGAGCAGTTCTTC | CASSLFSEYNEQFF
. | TRBJ2-4 | TRBV2 | . | TGTGCCAGCAGTGAAGTGAACCGGGCCACCCACATTCAGTACTTC | CASSEVNRATHIQYF
TRBD1 | TRBJ2-2 | TRBV28 | . | TGTGCCAGCAGCCAACAGGGGGTGTGGAGGGAGCTGTTTTTT | CASSQQGVWRELFF
. | TRBJ1-2 | TRBV11-2 | . | TGTGCCAGCAGCTCGCTGATAGGGCCTGGCGGCGATTTCTACACCTTC | CASSSLIGPGGDFYTF
. | TRBJ2-7 | TRBV7-2 | . | TGTGCCAGCAGCTTCCCTCGCGACAGGATAAACTACGAGCAGTACTTC | CASSFPRDRINYEQYF
. | TRBJ1-2 | TRBV6-5 | . | TGTGCCAGCAGTTACCCAGGGGAATATGGCTACACCTTC | CASSYPGEYGYTF
. | TRBJ2-1 | TRBV6-1 | . | TGTGCCAGCAACGAGCCAGGGGCCAATGAGCAGTTCTTC | CASNEPGANEQFF
. | TRBJ1-1 | TRBV29-1 | . | TGCAGCGTTTGGAGGGGGGGTAACACTGAAGCTTTCTTT | CSVWRGGNTEAFF
. | TRBJ2-7 | TRBV1 | . | TGCACCAGCAGCCGCTTACTAGCTTTGGAGCAGTACTTC | CTSSRLLALEQYF
TRBD2 | TRBJ2-3 | TRBV11-2 | once | TGTGCCAGCAGCTTATCGACTAGCGTGAATACGCAGTATTTT | CASSLSTSVNTQYF
. | TRBJ2-3 | TRBV7-4 | . | TGTGCCAGCAGCTCACTAGTTACGCAGTATTTT | CASSSLVTQYF
. | TRBJ2-7 | TRBV27 | . | TGTGCCAGCAGGGCACCAGCCTACCCTTCCTACGAGCAGTACTTC | CASRAPAYPSYEQYF
TRBD1 | TRBJ1-3 | TRBV10-3 | . | TGTGCCATGCGTGGGACAGACTCTGGAAACACCATATATTTT | CAMRGTDSGNTIYF
. | TRBJ2-7 | TRBV6-5 | . | TGTGCCAGCAGTTATTCGGCGCGGGGCGGTACCGAGCAGTACTTC | CASSYSARGGTEQYF
. | TRBJ2-2 | TRBV5-1 | . | TGCGCCAGCAGCCTTGGAACGGACGGCCGGGGCACCGGGGAGCTGTTTTTT | CASSLGTDGRGTGELFF
. | TRBJ2-1 | TRBV2 | . | TGTGCCAGCAGGGTGCTCTCCTACAATGAGCAGTTCTTC | CASRVLSYNEQFF
. | TRBJ1-2 | TRBV2 | . | TGTGCCAGCACCGGGACACGACCTGTCTATGGCTACACCTTC | CASTGTRPVYGYTF
TRBD1 | TRBJ1-1 | TRBV29-1 | . | TGCAGCGTGCGGACAGGGGGGGGGAACACTGAAGCTTTCTTT | CSVRTGGGNTEAFF
. | TRBJ2-2 | TRBV2 | . | TGTGCCAGCAGTGGTCCCCAGACTAACACCGGGGAGCTGTTTTTT | CASSGPQTNTGELFF
TRBD2 | TRBJ2-7 | TRBV30 | . | TGTGCCTGCTATATGAGACTAGCGGGGGGCTCCTACGAGCAGTACTTC | CACYMRLAGGSYEQYF
. | TRBJ2-3 | TRBV10-3 | . | TGTGCCATCAGTGAGAATCGGGGCGCGGGCACAGATACGCAGTATTTT | CAISENRGAGTDTQYF
. | TRBJ1-3 | TRBV15 | once | TGTGCCACCAGCAGAGACCCCGCTTCTGGAAACACCATATATTTT | CATSRDPASGNTIYF
. | TRBJ2-1 | TRBV11-3 | . | TGTGCCAGCAGCTTAGGCCAATACAATGAGCAGTTCTTC | CASSLGQYNEQFF
TRBD1 | TRBJ1-1 | TRBV6-6 | . | TGTGCCAGCAGTTCGACAGGGGCGGGGAACACTGAAGCTTTCTTT | CASSSTGAGNTEAFF
TRBD2 | TRBJ2-7 | TRBV7-8 | . | TGTGCCAGCAACCTGGAGCTTGGCGCTAGCGGACCGAGCGAGCAGTACTTC | CASNLELGASGPSEQYF
. | TRBJ2-7 | TRBV7-7 | once | TGTGCTAGCAGCTCACAGGAAACCTACGAGCAGTACTTC | CASSSQETYEQYF
TRBD2 | TRBJ2-7 | TRBV10-3 | . | TGTGCCATCAGTGAGTCGACTAGCGGGTCCCACGAGCAGTACTTC | CAISESTSGSHEQYF
. | TRBJ2-7 | TRBV28 | . | TGTGCCAGCAGCAAAAGGGCTCTAAGCTCCTACGAGCAGTACTTC | CASSKRALSSYEQYF
TRBD1 | TRBJ1-2 | TRBV25-1 | . | TGTGCCAGCAGTGAATACGGGGACAGGGCTAACTATGGCTACACCTTC | CASSEYGDRANYGYTF
. | TRBJ2-1 | TRBV11-3 | . | TGTGCCAGCAGCTTAGTCGGGGGGCCAAGTGGGAGTGAGCAGTTCTTC | CASSLVGGPSGSEQFF
. | TRBJ1-3 | TRBV7-9 | . | TGTGCCAGCAGCTTACGGGACTTCTCTGGAAACACCATATATTTT | CASSLRDFSGNTIYF
. | TRBJ1-1 | TRBV18 | . | TGTGCCAGCTCACCATCCCCAGGGCTAAACACTGAAGCTTTCTTT | CASSPSPGLNTEAFF
. | TRBJ1-4 | TRBV2 | . | TGTGCCAGCAGCCAGGGTGAAAAACTGTTTTTT | CASSQGEKLFF